A selection of T cell receptor beta chains follows, all from one sample in a study of blood T cell repertoires in COVID-19. TCRdb's copy holds only in-frame clones and misses some; the assay was immunoSEQ multiplex PCR. The data show about 220,000 clones, approximately 88% seen once. The sample comprised PBMCs or T cells enriched from blood (not recorded which). These receptors originate from a woman in her 40s with acute COVID-19. Both conserved end residues are part of each CDR3. A D gene is named only where the DNA matches it firmly. A row's size may be missing; if present it is once, few, many or a size class.

TRBV24-1	-	TRBJ1-2	-	CATSDGQGEVGYTF	TGTGCCACCAGTGATGGGCAGGGCGAGGTTGGCTACACCTTC
TRBV15	-	TRBJ1-5	-	CATSRDRVGQPQHF	TGTGCCACCAGCAGAGACAGGGTGGGTCAGCCCCAGCATTTT
TRBV28	-	TRBJ1-5	-	CASQVSLNQPQHF	TGTGCCAGTCAGGTTTCGCTAAATCAGCCCCAGCATTTT
TRBV5-4	-	TRBJ1-2	TRBD1	CASSSRQGGYGYTF	TGTGCCAGCAGCTCCCGACAGGGAGGCTATGGCTACACCTTC
TRBV7-2	-	TRBJ1-2	TRBD1	CASSTQSTGAYYGYTF	TGTGCCAGCAGCACACAATCAACAGGGGCATACTATGGCTACACCTTC
TRBV5-8	-	TRBJ2-1	TRBD2	CASSWTSGALWQFF	TGTGCCAGCAGCTGGACTAGCGGGGCTTTATGGCAGTTCTTC
TRBV7-2	-	TRBJ2-5	-	CASSLTLGTYQETQYF	TGTGCCAGCAGCTTAACCCTCGGGACATACCAAGAGACCCAGTACTTC
TRBV3-1/TRBV3-2	-	TRBJ2-1	TRBD2	CASSQGLAGGIGLYNEQFF	TGTGCCAGCAGCCAAGGCCTAGCGGGGGGAATAGGGTTGTACAATGAGCAGTTCTTC
TRBV14	once	TRBJ1-2	TRBD1	CASSLGGAGFYGYTF	TGTGCCAGCAGTCTAGGGGGCGCCGGGTTTTATGGCTACACCTTC
TRBV9	-	TRBJ1-3	TRBD1	CASSVDRGRLAGNTIYF	TGTGCCAGCAGCGTAGACAGGGGACGCCTCGCTGGAAACACCATATATTTT
TRBV7-9	-	TRBJ2-3	-	CASSEVVADTQYF	TGTGCCAGCAGCGAAGTAGTAGCTGATACGCAGTATTTT
TRBV18	-	TRBJ1-1	TRBD1	CASSPSRQGTEAFF	TGTGCCAGCTCACCCAGTAGACAGGGCACTGAAGCTTTCTTT
TRBV19	-	TRBJ1-1	-	CASTQYGLGGGDTEAFF	TGTGCCAGTACCCAATATGGACTCGGGGGTGGAGACACTGAAGCTTTCTTT